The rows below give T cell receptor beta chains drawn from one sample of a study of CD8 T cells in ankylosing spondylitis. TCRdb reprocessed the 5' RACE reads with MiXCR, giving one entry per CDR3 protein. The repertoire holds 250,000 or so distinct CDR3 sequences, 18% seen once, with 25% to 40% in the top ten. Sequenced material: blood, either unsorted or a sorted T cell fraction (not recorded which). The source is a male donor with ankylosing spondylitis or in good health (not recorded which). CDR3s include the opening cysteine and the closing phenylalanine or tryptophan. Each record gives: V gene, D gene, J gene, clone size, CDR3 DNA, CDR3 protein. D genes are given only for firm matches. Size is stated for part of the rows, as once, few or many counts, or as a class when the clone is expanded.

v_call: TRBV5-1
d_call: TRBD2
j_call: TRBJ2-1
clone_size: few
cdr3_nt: TGCGCCAGCAGCCAAGGACTAGCGGGAGTATCGAACAATGAGCAGTTCTTC
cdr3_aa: CASSQGLAGVSNNEQFF

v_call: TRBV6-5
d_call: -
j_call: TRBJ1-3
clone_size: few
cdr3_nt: TGTGCCAGCAGTTACACCGGGACGGCTGGAAACACCATATATTTT
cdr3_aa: CASSYTGTAGNTIYF

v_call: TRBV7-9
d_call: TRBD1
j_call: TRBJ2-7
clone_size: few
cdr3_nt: TGTGCCAGCAGCTTAACCGGACAGGGTTGGTACGAGCAGTACTTC
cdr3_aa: CASSLTGQGWYEQYF

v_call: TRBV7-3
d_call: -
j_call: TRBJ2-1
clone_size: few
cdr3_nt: TGTGCCAGCAGCTTAAGAGACTTTAATGAGCAGTTCTTC
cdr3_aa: CASSLRDFNEQFF

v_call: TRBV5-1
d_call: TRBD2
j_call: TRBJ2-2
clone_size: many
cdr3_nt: TGCGCCAGCAGCTTGAGCGGGGCCTCCACCGGGGAGCTGTTTTTT
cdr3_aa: CASSLSGASTGELFF

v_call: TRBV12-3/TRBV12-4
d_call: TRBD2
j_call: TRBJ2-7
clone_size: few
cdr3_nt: TGTGCCAGCAGTTCCCTACTAGCGGGAGACTACGAGCAGTACTTC
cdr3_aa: CASSSLLAGDYEQYF

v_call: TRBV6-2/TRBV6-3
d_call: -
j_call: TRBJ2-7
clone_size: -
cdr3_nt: TGTGCCAGCAGTACTCGGACAGTGGGGTTTTTGGAGCAGTACTTC
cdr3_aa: CASSTRTVGFLEQYF

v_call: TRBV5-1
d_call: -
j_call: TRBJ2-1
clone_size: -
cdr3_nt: TGCGCCAGCAGTAACCGACAGTTAGGGGACTACAATGAGCAGTTCTTC
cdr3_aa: CASSNRQLGDYNEQFF

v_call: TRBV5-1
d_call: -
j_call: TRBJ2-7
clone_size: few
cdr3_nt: TGCGCCAGCAGCTTGGGTTCTGTTGGGTACCTGGAGCAGTACTTC
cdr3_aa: CASSLGSVGYLEQYF

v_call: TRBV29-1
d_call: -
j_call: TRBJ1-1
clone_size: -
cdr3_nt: TGCAGCGTTAAGGAGGTTGAAGCTTTCTTT
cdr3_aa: CSVKEVEAFF

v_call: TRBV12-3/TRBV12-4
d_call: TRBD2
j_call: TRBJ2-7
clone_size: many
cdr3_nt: TGTGCCAGCAGTTTTGAGCGGGAGCCCGCCTACGAGCAGTACTTC
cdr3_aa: CASSFEREPAYEQYF

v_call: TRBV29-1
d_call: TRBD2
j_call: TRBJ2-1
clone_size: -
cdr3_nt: TGCAGCGTGGCTAATACGGGAGGGCCGTTTTACAATGAGCAGTTCTTC
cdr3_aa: CSVANTGGPFYNEQFF

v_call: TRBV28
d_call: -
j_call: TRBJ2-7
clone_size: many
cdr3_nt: TGTGCCAGCAGTTCCCTTTATGAGCGCAGAGGGTACGAGCAGTACTTC
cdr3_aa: CASSSLYERRGYEQYF

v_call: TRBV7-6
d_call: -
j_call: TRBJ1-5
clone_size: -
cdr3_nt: TGTGCCAGCAGCTTATTCGGGGGGGAGAATCAGCCCCAGCATTTT
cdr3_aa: CASSLFGGENQPQHF

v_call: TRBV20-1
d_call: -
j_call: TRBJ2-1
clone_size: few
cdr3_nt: TGCAGTGCTAGTCCCGGGAACGACAATGAGCAGTTCTTC
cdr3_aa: CSASPGNDNEQFF

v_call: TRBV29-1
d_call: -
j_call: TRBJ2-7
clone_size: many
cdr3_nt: TGCAGCGTCGCTGACATCTCCTACGAGCAGTACTTC
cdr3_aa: CSVADISYEQYF

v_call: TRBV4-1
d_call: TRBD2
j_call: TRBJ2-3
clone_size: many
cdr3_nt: TGCGCCAGCAGCCACGCAGGACTAGCGGGAGGTACAGATACGCAGTATTTT
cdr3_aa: CASSHAGLAGGTDTQYF

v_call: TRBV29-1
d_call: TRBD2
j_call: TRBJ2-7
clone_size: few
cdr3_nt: TGCAGCGTTGAAATAGCGGGAGACTACGAGCAGTACTTC
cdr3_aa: CSVEIAGDYEQYF

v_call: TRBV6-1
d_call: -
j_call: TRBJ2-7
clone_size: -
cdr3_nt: TGTGCCAGCAGTGAAGAAGTCGGGAGCTCCTACGAGCAGTACTTC
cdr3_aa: CASSEEVGSSYEQYF

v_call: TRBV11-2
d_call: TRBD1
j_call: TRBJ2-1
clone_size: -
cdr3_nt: TGTGCCAGCAGCGCGCCCGGGACAGGGGCGCATGAGCAGTTCTTC
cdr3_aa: CASSAPGTGAHEQFF

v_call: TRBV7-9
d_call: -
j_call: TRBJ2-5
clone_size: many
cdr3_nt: TGTGCCAGCAGCTTAGTGAAAACAGGGAGGGAGACCCAGTACTTC
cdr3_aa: CASSLVKTGRETQYF

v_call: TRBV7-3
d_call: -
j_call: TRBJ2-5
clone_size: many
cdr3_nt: TGTGCCAGCAGCCAAGATGCAAACGGAGAGACCCAGTACTTC
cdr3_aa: CASSQDANGETQYF

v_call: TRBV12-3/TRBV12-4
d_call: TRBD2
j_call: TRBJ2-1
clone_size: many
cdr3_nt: TGTGCCAGCAGTTCCACCCGGAGGAGGAGCGGGAGTTCTGAGCAGTTCTTC
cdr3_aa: CASSSTRRRSGSSEQFF

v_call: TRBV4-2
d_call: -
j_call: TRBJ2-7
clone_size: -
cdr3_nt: TGTGCCAGCAGCCAAGAAGCTGGACAGCTGGGTTCCGAGCAGTACTTC
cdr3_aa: CASSQEAGQLGSEQYF

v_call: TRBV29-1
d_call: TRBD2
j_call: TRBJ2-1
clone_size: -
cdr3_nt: TGCAGCGTTGAGACGGGAGGGCCTCATGAGCAGTTCTTC
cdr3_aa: CSVETGGPHEQFF

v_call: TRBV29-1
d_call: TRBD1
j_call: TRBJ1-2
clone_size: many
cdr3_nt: TGCAGCGTTGAAGGTGCAGGGGGCAACTATGGCTACACCTTC
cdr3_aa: CSVEGAGGNYGYTF

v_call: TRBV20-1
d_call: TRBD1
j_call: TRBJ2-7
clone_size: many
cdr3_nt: TGCAGTGCTAGAGATACGCCGACAGGGGACTCCTACGAGCAGTACTTC
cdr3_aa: CSARDTPTGDSYEQYF

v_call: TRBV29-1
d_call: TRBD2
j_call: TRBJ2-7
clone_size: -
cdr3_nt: TGCAGCGTTGAAGGCCCCGGGAGGGACTACGAGCAGTACTTC
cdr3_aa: CSVEGPGRDYEQYF

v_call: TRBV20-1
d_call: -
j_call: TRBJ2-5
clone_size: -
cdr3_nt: TGCAGTGCTAGAGATAGGCAGGGGCAAGAGACCCAGTACTTC
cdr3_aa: CSARDRQGQETQYF

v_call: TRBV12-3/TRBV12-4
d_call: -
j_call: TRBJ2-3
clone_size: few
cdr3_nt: TGTGCCAGCAGTGTCGGGGGCACAGATACGCAGTATTTT
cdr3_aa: CASSVGGTDTQYF

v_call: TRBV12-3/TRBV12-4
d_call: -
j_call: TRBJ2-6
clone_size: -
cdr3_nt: TGTGCCAGCAGTTTAACAGGGCCCCTCTCTGGGGCCAACGTCCTGACTTTC
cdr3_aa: CASSLTGPLSGANVLTF

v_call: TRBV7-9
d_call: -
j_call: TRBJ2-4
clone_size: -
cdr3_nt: TGTGCCAGCAGCACGAGCACGGGGACCAAAAACATTCAGTACTTC
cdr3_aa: CASSTSTGTKNIQYF